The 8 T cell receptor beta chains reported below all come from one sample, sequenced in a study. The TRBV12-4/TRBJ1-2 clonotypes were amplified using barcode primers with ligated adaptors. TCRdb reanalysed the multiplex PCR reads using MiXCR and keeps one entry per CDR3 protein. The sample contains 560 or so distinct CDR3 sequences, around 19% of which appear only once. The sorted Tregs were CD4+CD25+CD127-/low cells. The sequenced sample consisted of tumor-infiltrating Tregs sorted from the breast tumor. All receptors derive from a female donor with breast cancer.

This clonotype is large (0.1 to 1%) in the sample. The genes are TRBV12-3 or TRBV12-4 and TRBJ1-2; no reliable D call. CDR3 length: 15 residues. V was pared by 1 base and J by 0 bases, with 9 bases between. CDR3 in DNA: TGTGCCAGCAGTTTAGTAGCGGAAGCTAACTATGGCTACACCTTC. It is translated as CASSLVAEANYGYTF.

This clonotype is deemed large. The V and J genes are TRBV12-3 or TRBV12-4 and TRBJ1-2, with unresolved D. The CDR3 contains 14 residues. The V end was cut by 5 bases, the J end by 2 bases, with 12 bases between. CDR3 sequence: CASSHELDNYGYTF. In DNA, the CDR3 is TGTGCCAGCAGTCACGAGTTGGACAACTATGGCTACACCTTC.

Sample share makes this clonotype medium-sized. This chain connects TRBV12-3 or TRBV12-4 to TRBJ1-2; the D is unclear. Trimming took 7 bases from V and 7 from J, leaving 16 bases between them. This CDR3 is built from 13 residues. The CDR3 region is CASTPGREGGYTF. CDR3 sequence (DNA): TGTGCCAGCACCCCTGGGAGGGAGGGTGGCTACACCTTC.

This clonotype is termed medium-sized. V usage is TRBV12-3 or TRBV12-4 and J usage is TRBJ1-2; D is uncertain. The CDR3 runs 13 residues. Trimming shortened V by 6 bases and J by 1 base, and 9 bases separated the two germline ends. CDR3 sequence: CASSQTRNYGYTF. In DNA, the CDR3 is TGTGCCAGCAGCCAGACACGTAACTATGGCTACACCTTC.

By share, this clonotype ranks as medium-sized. The CDR3 reads CASSPENGYGYTF. CDR3 nucleotide sequence: TGTGCCAGCAGTCCCGAAAACGGATATGGCTACACCTTC. The V call is TRBV12-3 or TRBV12-4, the J call TRBJ1-2; D unclear. The CDR3 sequence is 13 residues long. The V end lost 5 bases, the J end lost 5 bases, and 12 bases lay between the germline ends.

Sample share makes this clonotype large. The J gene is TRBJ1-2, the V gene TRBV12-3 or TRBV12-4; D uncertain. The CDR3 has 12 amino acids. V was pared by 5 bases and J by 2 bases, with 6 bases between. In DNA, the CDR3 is TGTGCCAGCAGTCTCGGAAACTATGGCTACACCTTC. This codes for CASSLGNYGYTF.

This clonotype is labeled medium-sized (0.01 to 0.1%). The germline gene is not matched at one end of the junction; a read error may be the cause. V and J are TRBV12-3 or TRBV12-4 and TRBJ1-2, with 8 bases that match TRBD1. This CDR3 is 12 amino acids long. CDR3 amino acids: CASRISDRGPSF. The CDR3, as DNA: TGTGCCAGCAGAATATCCGACAGGGGCCCATCCTTC.

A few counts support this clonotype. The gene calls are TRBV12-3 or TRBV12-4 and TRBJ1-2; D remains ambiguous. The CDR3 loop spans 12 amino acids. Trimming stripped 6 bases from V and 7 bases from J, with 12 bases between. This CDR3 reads CASSYDSGGYTF. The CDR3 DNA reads TGTGCCAGCAGCTACGATAGTGGTGGCTACACCTTC.